This is a list of T cell receptor beta chains from one sample in a study of siplizumab effects on memory and regulatory T cells. Assay: immunoSEQ multiplex PCR; the TCRdb copy retains only in-frame clones and omits some. The top ten hold about 38% of the sample, which has over 10,000 clones, approximately 50% seen once. No antigens are known for them. Sequenced material: CFSE-low (dividing) CD8+ T cells sorted from an allogeneic mixed lymphocyte reaction. The receptors shown here come from a human donor in good health; the cells came from an allogeneic mixed lymphocyte reaction. Some clones in this sample may be carry-over from other donors' samples. CDR3s include the opening cysteine and the closing phenylalanine or tryptophan. The order of the fields is V gene, J gene, D gene, clone size, CDR3 DNA, CDR3 protein. D genes are given only for firm matches. Size is stated for part of the rows, as once, few or many counts, or as a class when the clone is expanded.

TRBV7-9	TRBJ2-5	.	once	TGTGCCAGCAGCCCACGCAGGGGACAAGAGACCCAGTACTTC	CASSPRRGQETQYF
TRBV5-5	TRBJ1-2	TRBD1	.	TGTGCCAGCAGCTTGAGCGGGACAGGGCCTAACTATGGCTACACCTTC	CASSLSGTGPNYGYTF
TRBV21-1	TRBJ1-2	.	once	TGTGCCAGCAGGATTGTCAGGGCCTATGGCTACACCTTC	CASRIVRAYGYTF
TRBV6-5	TRBJ2-7	.	once	TGTGCCAGCAGTTACCCTAATTACGAGCAGTACTTC	CASSYPNYEQYF
TRBV7-9	TRBJ1-1	.	.	TGTGCCAGCAGCCCTACCGAGGAGACTGAAGCTTTCTTT	CASSPTEETEAFF
TRBV28	TRBJ2-1	.	.	TGTGCCAGCAGCTGGCAGCCCAATGAGCAGTTCTTC	CASSWQPNEQFF
TRBV19	TRBJ2-7	TRBD1	medium-sized	TGTGCCAGTAGTCTGGACAGGGTCTCCTACGAGCAGTACTTC	CASSLDRVSYEQYF
TRBV27	TRBJ2-3	.	few	TGTGCCAGCAGTCAGCTAATACTGACTAGCACAGATACGCAGTATTTT	CASSQLILTSTDTQYF
TRBV19	TRBJ2-1	.	.	TGTGCCAGTAGTATCACGGCGGGCAATGAGCAGTTCTTC	CASSITAGNEQFF
TRBV4-1	TRBJ2-1	TRBD2	many	TGCGCCAGCAGCCAGCTTACTAGCGAACTATACAATGAGCAGTTCTTC	CASSQLTSELYNEQFF
TRBV7-9	TRBJ2-7	TRBD1	.	TGTGCCAGCAGCTCCCCCTGGCAGGGGGCCTACGAGCAGTACTTC	CASSSPWQGAYEQYF
TRBV7-9	TRBJ2-5	.	.	TGTGCCAGCAGCTTAGCGTGGGGTACCCGGGGGGAGACCCAGTACTTC	CASSLAWGTRGETQYF
TRBV5-4	TRBJ2-3	TRBD2	.	TGTGCCAGCAGATCTAGCGGGGGGGGCACAGATACGCAGTATTTT	CASRSSGGGTDTQYF
TRBV19	TRBJ2-1	.	.	TGTGCCAGTAGTATTTCCTTCCCGGGACTGACAAGCAATGAGCAGTTCTTC	CASSISFPGLTSNEQFF
TRBV7-6	TRBJ2-3	TRBD1	medium-sized	TGTGCCAGCAGCCGAGGGACAGGCCCATATAATACGCAGTATTTT	CASSRGTGPYNTQYF
TRBV29-1	TRBJ2-3	TRBD2	.	TGCAGCTTTAGCGGGGGTCTGGATACGCAGTATTTT	CSFSGGLDTQYF
TRBV11-2	TRBJ2-1	.	.	TGTGCCAGCAGCTTAGACTTTTACCCCACTATAGGTCACCACAATGAGCAGTTCTTC	CASSLDFYPTIGHHNEQFF
TRBV14	TRBJ2-1	TRBD2	.	TGTGCCAGCAGTTGGCTAGCGGGAGACAATGAGCAGTTCTTC	CASSWLAGDNEQFF
TRBV5-1	TRBJ2-7	.	.	TGCGCCAGCAGCTTGTACCCCCTTCGCGCCTCGAGCTCCTACGAGCAGTACTTC	CASSLYPLRASSSYEQYF
TRBV7-3	TRBJ2-5	TRBD2	.	TGTGCCAGCAGCTTAATAGCGGGAGTTCAAGCGACCCAGTACTTC	CASSLIAGVQATQYF
TRBV5-4	TRBJ2-7	.	.	TGTGCCAGCAGCTTGGAGGACGGCGAGCAGTACTTC	CASSLEDGEQYF
TRBV19	TRBJ2-5	.	.	TGTGCCAGTAGCCCGGGGGGCAGGGGGGGAGAGACCCAGTACTTC	CASSPGGRGGETQYF
TRBV27	TRBJ2-1	TRBD2	.	TGTGCCAGCAGTCCCTGGACTAGCGGGGGGTTTGAGCAGTTCTTC	CASSPWTSGGFEQFF
TRBV4-1	TRBJ1-1	TRBD1	.	TGCGCCAGCAGCCAGGACAGGGGGTTCACTGAAGCTTTCTTT	CASSQDRGFTEAFF
TRBV19	TRBJ2-7	TRBD2	.	TGTGCCAGTAGTATACAACTAGCGGCCTACGAGCAGTACTTC	CASSIQLAAYEQYF
TRBV6-5	TRBJ1-1	TRBD1	.	TGTGCCAGCAGTTACCTGACAGGGTACGAAGCTTTCTTT	CASSYLTGYEAFF
TRBV6-5	TRBJ2-7	.	.	TGTGCCAGCAGTGCCCAGCCCCGGCCCGACGAGCAGTACTTC	CASSAQPRPDEQYF
TRBV5-1	TRBJ1-2	TRBD1	.	TGCGCCAGCAGCTTGGGGGACAGGGCCTATGGCTACACCTTC	CASSLGDRAYGYTF
TRBV6-6	TRBJ2-7	.	.	TGTGCCAGCAGTTACGGGGGTTCCTACGAGCAGTACTTC	CASSYGGSYEQYF
TRBV4-1	TRBJ2-4	.	few	TGCGCCAGCAGCCAACCCCACAGGGATGCCAAAAACATTCAGTACTTC	CASSQPHRDAKNIQYF
TRBV4-1	TRBJ2-7	TRBD1	medium-sized	TGCGCCAGCAGCCAAAAGACAGGGGTCGAGCAGTACTTC	CASSQKTGVEQYF
TRBV13	TRBJ2-1	TRBD2	few	TGTGCCAGCAGCTTAGGCGGGGGGGCCGACAATGAGCAGTTCTTC	CASSLGGGADNEQFF
TRBV7-9	TRBJ2-1	.	.	TGTGCCAGCAGCCAGCGTGGGCCTGAGCAGTTCTTC	CASSQRGPEQFF
TRBV7-6	TRBJ2-3	.	.	TGTGCCAGCAGCTTTATAGGCGAAGAGTCCACAGATACGCAGTATTTT	CASSFIGEESTDTQYF
TRBV19	TRBJ2-7	TRBD1	medium-sized	TGTGCCAGTAGTACGGACAGGGTCTCCTACGAGCAGTACTTC	CASSTDRVSYEQYF
TRBV4-1	TRBJ2-7	.	few	TGCGCCAGCAGCCGCGAGCCAGGATCCTACGAGCAGTACTTC	CASSREPGSYEQYF
TRBV7-9	TRBJ2-1	.	medium-sized	TGTGCCAGCAGCTCCCCCTTAGAGTCTGTCCACAATGAGCAGTTCTTC	CASSSPLESVHNEQFF
TRBV6-5	TRBJ1-2	.	few	TGTGCCAGCAGTTACTCGAGGGGGACGTTTGGCTACACCTTC	CASSYSRGTFGYTF
TRBV5-4	TRBJ2-7	TRBD1	few	TGTGCCAGCAGCTTGGGACAGGGGCCTTACGAGCAGTACTTC	CASSLGQGPYEQYF
TRBV7-3	TRBJ2-3	TRBD1	.	TGTGCCAGCAGCTTAGGGACAGGGACAGATACGCAGTATTTT	CASSLGTGTDTQYF
TRBV7-6	TRBJ2-2	.	once	TGTGCCAGCAGCTTAAACCCCGGCGGGGAGCTGTTTTTT	CASSLNPGGELFF
TRBV5-4	TRBJ1-2	.	.	TGTGCCAGCAGCCAGGGGTCCCCGGATGGCTACACCTTC	CASSQGSPDGYTF
TRBV7-6	TRBJ2-5	.	.	TGTGCCAGCAGCTTAGGGGCAGAAAGCGGGGAGACCCAGTACTTC	CASSLGAESGETQYF
TRBV6-4	TRBJ2-2	TRBD1	.	TGTGCCAGCAGCAGGGGGACCACCGGGGAGCTGTTTTTT	CASSRGTTGELFF
TRBV25-1	TRBJ2-3	.	once	TGTGCCAGCCGACAATTCTCTAGCACAGATACGCAGTATTTT	CASRQFSSTDTQYF
TRBV11-2	TRBJ2-7	.	.	TGTGCCAGCAGCTTAGGTCCACTCTACGAGCAGTACTTC	CASSLGPLYEQYF
TRBV7-8	TRBJ2-1	.	.	TGTGCCAGCAGCTTAGGGGTTGGCGGGGCCCCCTACAATGAGCAGTTCTTC	CASSLGVGGAPYNEQFF
TRBV6-5	TRBJ1-4	.	.	TGTGCCAGCAGTCGTACGGACAGACTTAATGAAAAACTGTTTTTT	CASSRTDRLNEKLFF
TRBV27	TRBJ1-2	.	.	TGTGCCAGCACCCGAAGTTCAGGACACTATGGCTACACCTTC	CASTRSSGHYGYTF
TRBV11-2	TRBJ2-7	TRBD1	.	TGTGCCAGCAGCGAAGGACAGGGCTTGGGGTCCTACGAGCAGTACTTC	CASSEGQGLGSYEQYF
TRBV27	TRBJ2-7	.	.	TGTGCCAGCAGTTTACGTGTGACTTCCTACGAGCAGTACTTC	CASSLRVTSYEQYF
TRBV19	TRBJ2-2	.	once	TGTGCCAGTAGTATAGTCCACGCAGGGACCGACTCCGGGGAGCTGTTTTTT	CASSIVHAGTDSGELFF
TRBV7-6	TRBJ2-7	.	few	TGTGCCAGCAGCTTAGCCTCAGGGAGCTACGAGCAGTACTTC	CASSLASGSYEQYF
TRBV27	TRBJ2-7	.	.	TGTGCCAGCAGTGCAACAGGGAGTGGTTTCGAGCAGTACTTC	CASSATGSGFEQYF
TRBV14	TRBJ2-1	.	.	TGTGCCAGCAGGATTGACGGACGGAACAATGAGCAGTTCTTC	CASRIDGRNNEQFF
TRBV29-1	TRBJ2-7	.	few	TGCAGTGCCAGGGGAGGAAACTCCTACGAGCAGTACTTC	CSARGGNSYEQYF
TRBV14	TRBJ2-7	.	.	TGTGCCAGCAGCCCGTCATTTTACGAGCAGTACTTC	CASSPSFYEQYF
TRBV19	TRBJ1-1	.	.	TGTGCCAGTAGTATACTCGGGGGAACTGAAGTTTTCTTT	CASSILGGTEVFF
TRBV4-1	TRBJ1-1	TRBD1	.	TGCGCCAGCAGCCATCGGGACAGTTATAACACTGAAGCTTTCTTT	CASSHRDSYNTEAFF